Listed below are T cell receptor beta chains from one sample, sequenced in a study of blood T cell repertoires in COVID-19. This table comes from immunoSEQ multiplex PCR, and its TCRdb copy is limited to in-frame clones, with some not included. The repertoire holds over 250,000 clones, with about 88% as singletons. The source material was peripheral blood. Every receptor here comes from a human donor with COVID-19, enrolled during active disease. The donor label of this sample is uncertain. CDR3s include the opening cysteine and the closing phenylalanine or tryptophan. Size tells how often a clone was seen (once, few, many) or the class of an expanded clone, and some rows leave it out.

clone size	V gene	J gene	CDR3 protein
.	TRBV7-2	TRBJ1-2	CASSPSNRNYGYTF
.	TRBV30	TRBJ1-5	CAWSRTGTGSNQPQHF
.	TRBV29-1	TRBJ2-7	CSVGAHEQYF
.	TRBV19	TRBJ1-6	CASSTAGTGYSPLHF
.	TRBV11-2	TRBJ1-6	CASSLARDRTNSPLHF
.	TRBV5-8	TRBJ2-5	CASSPVPRQETQYF
.	TRBV19	TRBJ2-7	CASSPTVGGSPYEQYF
many	TRBV7-8	TRBJ2-7	CASSLSSGRASSYEQYF
.	TRBV7-9	TRBJ1-2	CASSLVSSYYGYTF
.	TRBV19	TRBJ1-6	CASSIFGQGNSPLHF
.	TRBV5-5	TRBJ2-4	CASSLGRGRKNIQYF
.	TRBV10-2	TRBJ2-1	CASRPAGTSGSYNEQFF
.	TRBV7-9	TRBJ2-7	CASSPGTLLEAEQYF
.	TRBV7-9	TRBJ2-1	CASSLAGESIRNEQFF
.	TRBV2	TRBJ2-5	CASSDGQGLTQYF
.	TRBV9	TRBJ1-3	CASSSGESGNTIYF
.	TRBV7-3	TRBJ2-7	CASSWGTGALEQYF
.	TRBV6-1	TRBJ2-1	CASSDPGNEQFF
.	TRBV4-2	TRBJ2-1	CASSLPGTSGTGAYNEQFF
.	TRBV2	TRBJ1-5	CASTRTGGAGNQPQHF
.	TRBV9	TRBJ2-3	CASSTDLREITEPDTQYF
few	TRBV18	TRBJ2-1	CASSQLTSGRGSYNEQFF
.	TRBV6-2/TRBV6-3	TRBJ2-7	CASSYLAEVGEQYF
.	TRBV3-1/TRBV3-2	TRBJ1-3	CASSALIQGSGNTIYF
.	TRBV6-5	TRBJ2-1	CASSKGQEDNEQFF
many	TRBV2	TRBJ1-5	CASKQGIWSNQPQHF
.	TRBV5-5	TRBJ1-6	CASSLGSHGNSPLHF
.	TRBV6-5	TRBJ2-6	CASTFTVSGANVLTF
.	TRBV9	TRBJ2-4	CASSPHQTPDLAKNIQYF
.	TRBV19	TRBJ2-2	CASNPGTSGREAGELFF
many	TRBV29-1	TRBJ2-5	CSVEETGGETQYF
.	TRBV7-9	TRBJ2-2	CASTPMEYTRTGELFF
.	TRBV5-1	TRBJ2-7	CASSFVQGPYEQYF
.	TRBV5-1	TRBJ2-7	CASSSLLAGVEQYF
.	TRBV19	TRBJ2-7	CASSSQGAPYEQYF
.	TRBV12-3/TRBV12-4	TRBJ1-2	CASSTGVGYGYTF